The clone carrying this T cell receptor (beta chain) has more than one count but fewer than ten. As yet, its antigen is unknown. The sample comes from a study of T cell repertoires in cytomegalovirus infection. This CDR3 region has 19 residues. From germline, CDR1 is SGHVS and CDR2 FQNEAQ. V trimming: 0 bases; J trimming: 0 bases; junction bases outside the gene matches: 8. TCRdb passed the reads through MiXCR, listing each CDR3 protein once. The table shows roughly 500,000 distinct CDR3 sequences, with 25% to 35% occurring only once. The rearrangement joins TRBV7-8 to TRBJ1-5, with TRBD1 matching over 10 bases. This TCR came from a human donor in good health (CMV status not recorded). Some clones in this sample may be carry-over from other donors' samples. Sequenced here: cultured PBMCs, sampled from culture after CMV antigen stimulation. CDR3 nucleotides: TGTGCCAGCAGCTTAGCAAGGGACAGGGGAGCTTATAGCAATCAGCCCCAGCATTTT. It codes for CASSLARDRGAYSNQPQHF.